This is a list of T cell receptor beta chains from one sample in a study of Ad26.COV2.S vaccination and SARS-CoV-2 variants. Sequencing was performed with immunoSEQ multiplex PCR; in TCRdb, only in-frame clones are kept and a portion is missing. This table has about 680,000 clones, roughly 90% appearing once. The sequences come from peripheral blood, collected in a trial of Ad26.COV2.S vaccine versus placebo. The source is a person aged 18-65 years who received the Ad26.COV2.S COVID-19 vaccine or a placebo. Each CDR3 is given with its conserved first and last residue. A D gene is named only where the DNA matches it firmly. Clone size is shown for a subset of rows, as once, few, many or a class of expanded clone.

>TRBD2|TRBJ2-2|TRBV3-1/TRBV3-2|.
TGTGCCAGCAGCCGTACTAGCGGGGGGAGAGCCGGGGAGCTGTTTTTT
CASSRTSGGRAGELFF
>TRBD1|TRBJ2-7|TRBV7-6|.
TGTGCCAGCAGCTCGGACAGGGGTGGCTACGAGCAGTACTTC
CASSSDRGGYEQYF
>TRBD1|TRBJ2-5|TRBV18|.
TGTGCCAGCTCACCCCGGGGACAGGCGGCAAGGGAGACCCAGTACTTC
CASSPRGQAARETQYF
>.|TRBJ2-5|TRBV6-5|.
TGTGCCAGCAAATGGGCCTGGGGAGAGACCCAGTACTTC
CASKWAWGETQYF
>TRBD2|TRBJ2-7|TRBV19|.
TGTGCCAGTAGTATATTGGCGGGAGAACGATACGAGCAGTACTTC
CASSILAGERYEQYF
>TRBD1|TRBJ2-5|TRBV30|.
TGTGCCTTGAGACAGGGGCGAGAGACCCAGTACTTC
CALRQGRETQYF
>.|TRBJ2-3|TRBV13|.
TGTGCCAGCAGCTCCCGGGACCGGGGACCCCGGGAGTATTTT
CASSSRDRGPREYF
>TRBD2|TRBJ2-1|TRBV2|once
TGTGCCAGCAGTGAAGTTTCTAGCGGGGGGGCCGCCTACAATGAGCAGTTCTTC
CASSEVSSGGAAYNEQFF
>TRBD1|TRBJ2-3|TRBV7-2|.
TGTGCCAGCAGCCAACGGACAGGGGGCACAGATACGCAGTATTTT
CASSQRTGGTDTQYF
>TRBD2|TRBJ2-7|TRBV5-5|.
TGTGCCAGCAGCGTAGGAGGACTAGCGAGAGTCTACGAGCAGTACTTC
CASSVGGLARVYEQYF
>.|TRBJ2-7|TRBV19|.
TGTGCCAGTAGTATAAGGGCAGGGGCCTCCTACGAGCAGTACTTC
CASSIRAGASYEQYF
>TRBD1|TRBJ1-6|TRBV27|.
TGTGCCAGCTCCGGGACAGGGATTGATTCACCCCTCCACTTT
CASSGTGIDSPLHF
>.|TRBJ1-1|TRBV6-5|.
TGTGCCAGCAGTCACCTGGACGGCTATGAAGCTTTCTTT
CASSHLDGYEAFF
>.|TRBJ1-1|TRBV6-5|.
TGTGCCAGCAGTTACTCGAGGGTCCCAATGAACACTGAAGCTTTCTTT
CASSYSRVPMNTEAFF
>.|TRBJ2-6|TRBV19|.
TGTGCCAGTAGTACCCTGTCTGGGGCCAACGTCCTGACTTTC
CASSTLSGANVLTF
>TRBD1|TRBJ1-5|TRBV16|.
TGTGCCAGCAGTTCAACAGGGGGCTCTGGTAATCAGCCCCAGCATTTT
CASSSTGGSGNQPQHF
>.|TRBJ2-5|TRBV9|.
TGTGCCAGCAGCGTAGTCACACTCCGGTCACACCAAGAGACCCAGTACTTC
CASSVVTLRSHQETQYF
>.|TRBJ1-6|TRBV21-1|.
TGTGCCAGCATTCACTTATGGGGGGAACAGGGACGCTCACCCCTCCACTTT
CASIHLWGEQGRSPLHF
>.|TRBJ2-7|TRBV27|.
TGTGCCAGCAGTTTATCGATCCCTGGGCAGGTTGAAACCTACGAGCAGTACTTC
CASSLSIPGQVETYEQYF
>.|TRBJ1-2|TRBV27|.
TGTGCCAGCAGTCGATTGGAGGCTGGGAATGGCTACACCTTC
CASSRLEAGNGYTF
>.|TRBJ1-5|TRBV6-5|.
TGTGCCAGCAAAGACGTTTATAGCAATCAGCCCCAGCATTTT
CASKDVYSNQPQHF
>.|TRBJ2-5|TRBV2|.
TGTGCCAGCAGTGAACTGACAGTCCAAGAGACCCAGTACTTC
CASSELTVQETQYF
>.|TRBJ2-3|TRBV5-6|.
TGTGCCAGCAGCTGGGACTCCACAGATACGCAGTATTTT
CASSWDSTDTQYF
>.|TRBJ1-1|TRBV12-3/TRBV12-4|.
TGTGCCAGCAGTTGGCTGGGTCGGACTGAAGCTTTCTTT
CASSWLGRTEAFF
>TRBD2|TRBJ2-1|TRBV2|.
TGTGCCAGCTTCCGGGACTATGCTAGAGAGCAGTTCTTC
CASFRDYAREQFF
>TRBD2|TRBJ2-5|TRBV9|.
TGTGCCAGCAGCGTAGCCGCCCGGCTAGCGGGGGGGCTTGCTGGGGAGACCCAGTACTTC
CASSVAARLAGGLAGETQYF
>TRBD1|TRBJ2-1|TRBV5-1|.
TGCGCCAGCAGCCCAGGGACAGGGGGCTACAATGAGCAGTTCTTC
CASSPGTGGYNEQFF
>TRBD1|TRBJ2-2|TRBV6-6|.
TGTGCCAGCAGTACGGACAGGACGGACACCGGGGAGCTGTTTTTT
CASSTDRTDTGELFF
>.|TRBJ1-2|TRBV2|.
TGTGCCAGCAGTCCAGGGGTTTATTATGGCTACACCTTC
CASSPGVYYGYTF
>TRBD1|TRBJ2-7|TRBV2|.
TGTGCCAGCAGTGGGGACAGGGGGTACGAGCAGTACTTC
CASSGDRGYEQYF
>.|TRBJ2-1|TRBV18|.
TGTGCCAGCTCACGAAGTGATGAGCAGTTCTTC
CASSRSDEQFF
>TRBD1|TRBJ2-1|TRBV2|once
TGTGCCGGGACAGGTTACAATGAGCAGTTCTTC
CAGTGYNEQFF
>.|TRBJ2-3|TRBV24-1|.
TGTGCCCACACAGGGCCGGGTTGCACAGATACGCAGTATTTT
CAHTGPGCTDTQYF
>TRBD2|TRBJ2-7|TRBV7-9|.
TGTGCCAGCAGCTTAGACCTAGCGGGACCGGCCTACGAGCAGTACTTC
CASSLDLAGPAYEQYF
>.|TRBJ2-7|TRBV2|.
TGTGCCAGCAGCCCGGACGGTTACTCCTACGAGCAGTACTTC
CASSPDGYSYEQYF
>.|TRBJ2-1|TRBV6-6|.
TGTGCCAGCAGTTACTCGGGGGCGAGCGGGTTCTTC
CASSYSGASGFF
>TRBD2|TRBJ2-7|TRBV3-1/TRBV3-2|.
TGTGCCAGCAGCCCGGGACTAGCCCGGGAGCAGTACTTC
CASSPGLAREQYF
>TRBD2|TRBJ2-5|TRBV20-1|.
TGCAGTGCTAGTGGGGTGCAGCGGGAGGCGAAGACCCAGTACTTC
CSASGVQREAKTQYF
>.|TRBJ2-3|TRBV6-6|.
TGTGCCAGCAGTTTGGCCGGGGGAGATACGCAGTATTTT
CASSLAGGDTQYF
>.|TRBJ2-1|TRBV19|.
TGTGCCAGTAATACAGGAAACTTTTACAATGAGCAGTTCTTC
CASNTGNFYNEQFF
>.|TRBJ2-7|TRBV3-1/TRBV3-2|.
TGTGCCAGCACCGGGGGACCCTACGAGCAGTACTTC
CASTGGPYEQYF
>TRBD2|TRBJ2-7|TRBV19|.
TGTGCCAGTAGTGGGACTAGGAACGAGCAGTACTTC
CASSGTRNEQYF
>TRBD1|TRBJ1-6|TRBV7-2|.
TGTGCCAGCACCCCCGGGCGGGAAGGGGGCCCCCGTAATTCACCCCTCCACTTT
CASTPGREGGPRNSPLHF
>TRBD2|TRBJ2-1|TRBV5-1|.
TGCGCCAGCAGCTATTGGGAGGGCCCCACCTACAATGAGCAGTTCTTC
CASSYWEGPTYNEQFF
>.|TRBJ2-4|TRBV27|once
TGTGCCAGCCGGCAGGGTGGAGCCAAAAACATTCAGTACTTC
CASRQGGAKNIQYF
>.|TRBJ2-3|TRBV27|.
TGTGCCAGCAGTTTATCACCCGGGGGAGGCACAGATACGCAGTATTTT
CASSLSPGGGTDTQYF
>.|TRBJ2-1|TRBV29-1|.
TGCAGCGTTGAGGGACATTTTATAGGTGAGCAGTTCTTC
CSVEGHFIGEQFF
>.|TRBJ1-5|TRBV10-3|.
TGTGCCATCAGTCCAACAGTTGTAATTCAGCCCCAGCATTTT
CAISPTVVIQPQHF
>.|TRBJ1-2|TRBV3-1/TRBV3-2|.
TGTGCCAGCAGCCAAGACGGGATCCAGGCTCCTGGTGGCTACACCTTC
CASSQDGIQAPGGYTF
>.|TRBJ2-1|TRBV11-2|.
TGTGCCAGCAGCACCACGGGACACTCCTACAATGAGCAGTTCTTC
CASSTTGHSYNEQFF
>TRBD1|TRBJ1-4|TRBV6-1|once
TGTGCCAGCAGTGAAGCCAGGGGGCTTAATGAAAAACTGTTTTTT
CASSEARGLNEKLFF
>.|TRBJ2-5|TRBV2|.
TGTGCCAGCATCAAAAGGGGCCGGGACCTCGGAATACAAGAGACCCAGTACTTC
CASIKRGRDLGIQETQYF
>.|TRBJ1-2|TRBV30|few
TGTGCCTGGAGTGTACGGGATGGCTACACCTTC
CAWSVRDGYTF